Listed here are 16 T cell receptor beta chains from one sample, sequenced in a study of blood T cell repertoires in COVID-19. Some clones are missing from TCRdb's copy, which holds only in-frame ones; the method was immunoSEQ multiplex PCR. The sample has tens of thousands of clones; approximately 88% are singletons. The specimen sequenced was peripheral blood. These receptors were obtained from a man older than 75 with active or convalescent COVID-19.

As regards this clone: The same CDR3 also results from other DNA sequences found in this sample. The DNA for the CDR3 is TGTGCCAGCAGCGGTAGGGGATACGGCTACACCTTC. Translating gives CASSGRGYGYTF. This chain uses TRBV7-9 with TRBJ1-2, with a weak D call TRBD1 (5 bases). With 5 bases removed from V and 8 bases from J, the gap between germline ends came to 12 bases. This CDR3 is 12 amino acids long. CDR1 is SEHNR, CDR2 FQNEAQ, per germline (reference sequence).

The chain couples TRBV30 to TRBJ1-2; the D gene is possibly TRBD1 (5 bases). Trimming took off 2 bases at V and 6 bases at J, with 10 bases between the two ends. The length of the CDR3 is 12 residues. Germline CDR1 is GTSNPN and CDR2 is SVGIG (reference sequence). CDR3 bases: TGTGCCTGGAGTCCCGGGGGGGATGGCTACACCTTC. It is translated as CAWSPGGDGYTF.

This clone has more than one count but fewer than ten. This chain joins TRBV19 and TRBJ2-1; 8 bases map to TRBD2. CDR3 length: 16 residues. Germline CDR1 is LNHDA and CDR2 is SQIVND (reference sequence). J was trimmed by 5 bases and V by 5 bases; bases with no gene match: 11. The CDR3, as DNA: TGTGCCAGTAGTCCTCCGGGACTAGGGACCGACAATGAGCAGTTCTTC. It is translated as CASSPPGLGTDNEQFF.

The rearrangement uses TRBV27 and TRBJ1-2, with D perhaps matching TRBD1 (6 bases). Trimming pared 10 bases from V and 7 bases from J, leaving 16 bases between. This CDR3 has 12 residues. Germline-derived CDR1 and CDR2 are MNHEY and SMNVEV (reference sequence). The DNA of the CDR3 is TGTGCCACTAAGGTCGAAGGGGGTGGCTACACCTTC. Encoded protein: CATKVEGGGYTF.

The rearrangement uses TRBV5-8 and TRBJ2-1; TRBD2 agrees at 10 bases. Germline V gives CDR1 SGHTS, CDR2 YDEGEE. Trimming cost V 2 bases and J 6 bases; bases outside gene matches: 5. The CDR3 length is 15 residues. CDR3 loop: CASSFIAGGPNEQFF. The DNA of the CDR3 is TGTGCCAGCAGCTTTATAGCGGGGGGCCCCAATGAGCAGTTCTTC.

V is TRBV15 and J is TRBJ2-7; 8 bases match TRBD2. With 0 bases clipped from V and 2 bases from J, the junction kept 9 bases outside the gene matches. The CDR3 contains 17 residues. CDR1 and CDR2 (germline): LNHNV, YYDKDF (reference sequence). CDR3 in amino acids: CATSRDPGGRAAYEQYF. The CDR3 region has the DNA TGTGCCACCAGCAGAGATCCGGGAGGGCGGGCCGCCTACGAGCAGTACTTC.

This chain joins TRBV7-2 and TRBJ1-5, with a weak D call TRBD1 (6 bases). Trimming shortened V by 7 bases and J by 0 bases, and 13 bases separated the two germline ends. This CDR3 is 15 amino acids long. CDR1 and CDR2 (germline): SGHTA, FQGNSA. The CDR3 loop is CASIRDIYSNQPQHF. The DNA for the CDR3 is TGTGCCAGCATCCGGGACATTTATAGCAATCAGCCCCAGCATTTT.

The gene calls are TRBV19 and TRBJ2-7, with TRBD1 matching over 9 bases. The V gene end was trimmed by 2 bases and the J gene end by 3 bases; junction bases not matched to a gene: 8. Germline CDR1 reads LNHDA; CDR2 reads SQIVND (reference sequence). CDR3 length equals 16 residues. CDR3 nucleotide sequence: TGTGCCAGTAGTATAAGCGGGACAGGGAATAACTACGAGCAGTACTTC. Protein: CASSISGTGNNYEQYF.

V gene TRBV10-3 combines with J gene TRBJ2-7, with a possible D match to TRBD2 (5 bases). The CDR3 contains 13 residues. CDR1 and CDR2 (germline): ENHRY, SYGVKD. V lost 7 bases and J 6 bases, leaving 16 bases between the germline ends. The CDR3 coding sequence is TGTGCCATCATGAGGGCTACCTGGTCCGAGCAGTACTTC. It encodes CAIMRATWSEQYF.

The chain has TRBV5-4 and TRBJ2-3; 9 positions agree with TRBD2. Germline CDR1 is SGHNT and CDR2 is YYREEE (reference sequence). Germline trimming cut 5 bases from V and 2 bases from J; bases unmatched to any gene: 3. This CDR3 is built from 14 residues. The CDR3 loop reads CASRRTSATDTQYF. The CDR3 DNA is TGTGCCAGCAGACGGACTAGCGCCACAGATACGCAGTATTTT.

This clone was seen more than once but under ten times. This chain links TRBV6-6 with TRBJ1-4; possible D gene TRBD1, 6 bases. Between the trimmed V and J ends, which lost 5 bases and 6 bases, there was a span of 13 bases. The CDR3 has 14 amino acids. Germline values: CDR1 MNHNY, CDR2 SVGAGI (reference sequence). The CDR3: CASSRGQYYEKLFF. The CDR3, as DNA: TGTGCCAGCAGTCGGGGACAATATTATGAAAAACTGTTTTTT.

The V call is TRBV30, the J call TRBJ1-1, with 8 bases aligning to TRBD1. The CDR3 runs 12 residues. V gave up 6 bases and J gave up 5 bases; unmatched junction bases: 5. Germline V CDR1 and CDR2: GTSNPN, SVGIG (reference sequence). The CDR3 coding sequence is TGTGCCTGTAGGACAGGGATGACTGAAGCTTTCTTT. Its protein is CACRTGMTEAFF.

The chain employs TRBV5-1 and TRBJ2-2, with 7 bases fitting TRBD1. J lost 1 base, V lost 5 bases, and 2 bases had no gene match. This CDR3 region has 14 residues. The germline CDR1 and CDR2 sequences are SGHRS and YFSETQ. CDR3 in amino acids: CASSRQGNTGELFF. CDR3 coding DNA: TGCGCCAGCAGTCGACAGGGGAACACCGGGGAGCTGTTTTTT. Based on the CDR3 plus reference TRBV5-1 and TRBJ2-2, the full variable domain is KAGVTQTPRYLIKTRGQQVTLSCSPISGHRSVSWYQQTPGQGLQFLFEYFSETQRNKGNFPGRFSGRQFSNSRSEMNVSTLELGDSALYLCASSRQGNTGELFFGEGSRLTVL.

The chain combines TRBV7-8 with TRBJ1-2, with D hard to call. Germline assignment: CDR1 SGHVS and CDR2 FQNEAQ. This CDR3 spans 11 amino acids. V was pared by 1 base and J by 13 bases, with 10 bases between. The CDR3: CASSLGGIPTF. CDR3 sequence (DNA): TGTGCCAGCAGCTTAGGCGGCATTCCCACCTTC.

Here the CDR3 reads CASRSQGLMNTEAFF. CDR3 DNA: TGTGCCAGTCGGAGTCAGGGCCTCATGAACACTGAAGCTTTCTTT. V usage is TRBV2 and J usage is TRBJ1-1; D is possibly TRBD1 (5 bases). CDR3 length: 15 amino acids. V lost 9 bases, J lost 0 bases, and 17 bases lay in between. CDR1 and CDR2 from the germline V gene are SNHLY and FYNNEI.

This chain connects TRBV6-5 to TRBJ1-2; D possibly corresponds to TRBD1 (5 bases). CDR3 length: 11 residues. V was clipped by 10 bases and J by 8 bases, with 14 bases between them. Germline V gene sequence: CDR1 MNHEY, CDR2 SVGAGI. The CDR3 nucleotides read TGTGCCACGTCCACCGGGGGGGGCTACACCTTC. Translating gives CATSTGGGYTF.